This TCR beta chain was sequenced for a study of cytomegalovirus exposure and HLA in healthy donors. General study points: A later analysis showed TCR association rates differing by HLA locus, peaking at DRB1 and lowest at HLA-C. Sequence variants that were highly shared formed a cluster that was likely a sequencing artifact.

Primers for the PCR totalled 60 Vbeta and 13 Jbeta. The data were produced by immunoSEQ multiplex PCR, yet TCRdb's version contains in-frame clones alone and is incomplete. This table holds roughly 31,000 clones. On this clone: No antigen is known for it.

This clonotype was sampled from a man younger than 40 in good health and CMV-seronegative. Material: PBMCs.

This chain's CDR3 is CASSRYTDTQYF. In nucleotides, the CDR3 is TGTGCCAGCAGCCGTTACACAGATACGCAGTATTTT. The rearrangement joins TRBV7-2 to TRBJ2-3; D is unresolved. CDR1 and CDR2 (germline): SGHTA, FQGNSA. V gave up 5 bases and J gave up 2 bases, with 5 bases separating them. The CDR3 sequence is 12 residues long.